This TCR beta chain was observed in a study of T-cell memory formation after mild COVID-19. Study background: The two donors had largely donor-specific TCR clusters.

The CDR3 length is 16 residues. Germline V gene data show CDR1 as SGHRS and CDR2 as YFSETQ. Unmatched junction bases numbered 5, after V lost 2 bases and J lost 3 bases. Study conclusions and caveats: While clones contracting from day 15 to 85 were balanced between CD4 and CD8, later expanders leaned CD4+.

As regards this clonotype: Its antigen is as yet unknown.

TCRdb processed the 5' RACE reads anew with MiXCR; each CDR3 protein has one entry. The data hold roughly 550,000 distinct CDR3 sequences, with about a fifth observed a single time. The chain recombines TRBV5-1 with TRBJ2-3, with 11 bases aligning to TRBD2. Sequencing input: PBMCs or a T cell subset sorted from them (not recorded which). This TCR was sampled from an adult woman who had mild COVID-19 (a few samples of this study predate the infection). Cell type and time point are not known. CDR3 nucleotides: TGCGCCAGCAGCTTACTAGCGGGGGTAGAGACAGATACGCAGTATTTT. The encoded protein is CASSLLAGVETDTQYF.